One sample yielded the 23 T cell receptor beta chains listed below, sequenced in a study of lymphopenia after photon versus proton radiotherapy. Here immunoSEQ multiplex PCR was the method, and the copy in TCRdb shows in-frame clones only, minus some. Counted here are 75,000 to 90,000 clones, around four fifths occurring once; the ten biggest clones make up 1.2% to 1.5%. The sequencing here drew on peripheral blood, taken from a patient treated with proton-based radiotherapy. These receptors were collected from a man aged 60 to 75 with pancreatic cancer.

The V gene is TRBV7-2, the J gene TRBJ2-7, with D possibly being TRBD1 or TRBD2 (5 bases each). This CDR3 region has 12 residues. Trimming removed 8 bases at V and 3 bases at J, with 11 bases between. Germline lookup yields CDR1 SGHTA and CDR2 FQGNSA. The CDR3 here is CASGGRGYEQYF. The DNA for the CDR3 is TGTGCCAGCGGGGGAAGGGGCTACGAGCAGTACTTC.

This chain joins TRBV7-6 and TRBJ2-5; D is undetermined. Trimming pared 5 bases from V and 3 bases from J, leaving 10 bases between. CDR1 is SGHVS, CDR2 FNYEAQ, per germline. This CDR3 has 13 residues. CDR3 residues: CASSTESKETQYF. In DNA, the CDR3 is TGTGCCAGCAGCACAGAGTCCAAAGAGACCCAGTACTTC.

This chain links TRBV7-2 with TRBJ2-1, with TRBD2 identical over 8 bases. Germline loops: CDR1 SGHTA, CDR2 FQGNSA. This CDR3 region has 15 residues. The ends lost 5 bases at V and 4 bases at J; junction bases unmatched: 7. The CDR3 is CASSRGLADYNEQFF. Here the CDR3 DNA reads TGTGCCAGCAGCCGAGGACTAGCTGATTACAATGAGCAGTTCTTC.

This rearrangement joins TRBV6-5 to TRBJ2-1; D unclear. Looked up from germline, CDR1 is MNHEY and CDR2 is SVGAGI. The CDR3 contains 15 residues. V was trimmed by 2 bases and J by 4 bases, leaving 12 bases between them. The CDR3 DNA reads TGTGCCAGCAGTTACCAACCGTCTAGTTACAATGAGCAGTTCTTC. It encodes CASSYQPSSYNEQFF.

The chain joins TRBV29-1 to TRBJ2-7; the D is unclear. Per germline, CDR1 SQVTM and CDR2 ANQGSEA. This CDR3 has 11 amino acids. V shed 6 bases and J shed 3 bases, with 9 bases lying between them. CDR3 region: CSVASIYEQYF. In DNA, the CDR3 is TGCAGCGTCGCCTCTATCTACGAGCAGTACTTC.

The chain employs TRBV7-2 and TRBJ1-1; possibly TRBD1 for D (6 bases). The CDR3 runs to 13 residues. The germline V gene encodes CDR1 SGHTA and CDR2 FQGNSA. Between the trimmed V and J ends, which lost 4 bases and 8 bases, there was a span of 14 bases. The CDR3 region is CASSYIQGREAFF. CDR3 nucleotides: TGTGCCAGCAGCTACATACAGGGAAGAGAAGCTTTCTTT.

The chain employs TRBV7-9 and TRBJ1-6; perhaps TRBD1 as D (5 bases). The CDR3 spans 14 residues. Germline V CDR1 and CDR2: SEHNR, FQNEAQ (reference sequence). Trimming shortened V by 11 bases and J by 0 bases, and 11 bases separated the two germline ends. Here the CDR3 DNA reads TGTGCCGGCCAGGGAGGCTCCTATAATTCACCCCTCCACTTT. Residues: CAGQGGSYNSPLHF. The variable domain in full, with the rest retrieved from reference TRBV7-9 and TRBJ1-6, is DTGVSQNPRHKITKRGQNVTFRCDPISEHNRLYWYRQTLGQGPEFLTYFQNEAQLEKSRLLSDRFSAERPKGSFSTLEIQRTEQGDSAMYLCAGQGGSYNSPLHFGNGTRLTVT.

This chain connects TRBV5-1 to TRBJ1-3; maybe TRBD1 (5 bases). The V end lost 4 bases, the J end lost 0 bases, and 8 bases lay between the germline ends. The V gene's germline CDR1 is SGHRS and CDR2 YFSETQ. The CDR3 has 14 amino acids. CDR3 sequence (DNA): TGCGCCAGCAGCCCCGGGGCCTCTGGAAACACCATATATTTT. This sequence encodes CASSPGASGNTIYF.

This clone showed up just once. V is TRBV27 and J is TRBJ1-2, with 7 bases lining up with TRBD1. CDR1 and CDR2 from the germline V gene are MNHEY and SMNVEV (reference sequence). V was clipped by 2 bases and J by 4 bases; unmatched bases: 4. The CDR3 totals 14 residues. The CDR3 sequence is CASSLKGAAYGYTF. DNA of the CDR3: TGTGCCAGCAGTTTAAAGGGGGCTGCCTATGGCTACACCTTC.

The V gene is TRBV7-2, the J gene TRBJ2-2; D unclear. Germline V gene sequence: CDR1 SGHTA, CDR2 FQGNSA. Trimming took off 5 bases at V and 2 bases at J, with 6 bases between the two ends. This CDR3 is built from 13 residues. The CDR3 region is CASSAINTGELFF. The CDR3 DNA reads as TGTGCCAGCAGCGCCATCAACACCGGGGAGCTGTTTTTT.

In the case of this clone: Additional DNA sequences in this sample encode the identical CDR3. CDR3 amino acids: CASSLDPGGDGYTF. The CDR3 coding sequence is TGTGCCAGCAGCTTGGACCCCGGGGGCGATGGCTACACCTTC. J is TRBJ1-2 and V is TRBV5-4; TRBD1 might be the D (6 bases). The CDR3 spans 14 residues. Germline CDR1 and CDR2: SGHNT and YYREEE (reference sequence). V dropped 0 bases and J dropped 6 bases, with 12 bases sitting between them.

This sequence joins TRBV27 and TRBJ2-1, with 12 positions matching TRBD2. CDR3 length equals 16 residues. The V and J ends lost 4 bases and 6 bases, in that order; junction bases with no gene match: 7. Germline CDR1 MNHEY, CDR2 SMNVEV (reference sequence). CDR3 sequence reads: CASSSGRLAGANEQFF. The CDR3 coding sequence is TGTGCCAGCAGTTCAGGGCGACTAGCGGGAGCCAATGAGCAGTTCTTC.

The J gene is TRBJ1-5, the V gene TRBV6-6; D unclear. The CDR3 covers 12 residues. From germline, CDR1 is MNHNY and CDR2 SVGAGI (reference sequence). The germline V and J ends were trimmed by 2 bases and 9 bases, with 8 bases remaining between them. CDR3 sequence reads: CASSYDSGPQHF. Here the CDR3 DNA reads TGTGCCAGCAGTTACGATTCCGGGCCCCAGCATTTT.

The V call is TRBV15, the J call TRBJ1-5; possibly TRBD1 for D (5 bases). The CDR3 consists of 17 residues. The germline gives CDR1 LNHNV, CDR2 YYDKDF (reference sequence). With 4 bases removed from V and 2 bases from J, the gap between germline ends came to 18 bases. CDR3 nucleotides: TGTGCCACCAGCATCACCGTCCCGGGGCTCGGCAATCAGCCCCAGCATTTT. It translates to CATSITVPGLGNQPQHF.

This clone has a single count. This chain uses TRBV28 with TRBJ1-3; D is unclear. The CDR3 totals 14 residues. V dropped 2 bases and J dropped 3 bases, with 8 bases sitting between them. Germline CDR1 reads MDHEN; CDR2 reads SYDVKM. The CDR3 coding sequence is TGTGCCAGCAGTTTAATCGGGATTGGAAACACCATATATTTT. Residues: CASSLIGIGNTIYF.

This clone was seen just once. This rearrangement joins TRBV6-6 to TRBJ2-3, with D possibly matching TRBD1 (6 bases). Per germline, CDR1 MNHNY and CDR2 SVGAGI (reference sequence). CDR3 length equals 14 residues. Trimming left V 4 bases short and J 1 base short, with 9 bases between. The CDR3, as DNA: TGTGCCAGCAGTTCAAGGACAGGCACAGATACGCAGTATTTT. This gives the protein CASSSRTGTDTQYF.

The chain combines TRBV5-1 with TRBJ2-1; 9 bases map to TRBD2. Unmatched junction bases numbered 6, after V lost 3 bases and J lost 5 bases. This CDR3 comprises 15 residues. Germline V CDR1 and CDR2: SGHRS, YFSETQ. The CDR3 nucleotides are TGCGCCAGCAGCTCCCGACTAGCGGTTAACAATGAGCAGTTCTTC. The encoded protein is CASSSRLAVNNEQFF.

The V call is TRBV5-1, the J call TRBJ1-1; D might be TRBD1 (5 bases). V was trimmed by 0 bases and J by 3 bases, leaving 9 bases between them. In germline, CDR1 is SGHRS, CDR2 YFSETQ. The CDR3 length is 14 residues. The CDR3 is CASSLGGFDTEAFF. DNA for the CDR3: TGCGCCAGCAGCTTGGGGGGGTTCGACACTGAAGCTTTCTTT.

The gene calls are TRBV10-3 and TRBJ2-1; a weak D match, TRBD1 (7 bases). The CDR3 loop spans 11 amino acids. Deletions cut 5 bases from V and 14 bases from J, with 13 bases between. Germline V gene sequence: CDR1 ENHRY, CDR2 SYGVKD. CDR3 nucleotide sequence: TGTGCCATCAGTCAGGGGGGCCCGGAGTTCTTC. As protein: CAISQGGPEFF.

The V gene is TRBV30, the J gene TRBJ2-7, with D possibly called TRBD1 or TRBD2 (6 bases each). The CDR3 runs 14 residues. CDR1 GTSNPN and CDR2 SVGIG come from the germline V gene (reference sequence). V lost 2 bases, J lost 7 bases, and 18 bases lay in between. This CDR3 is CAWSIGGATGEQYF. DNA for the CDR3: TGTGCCTGGAGTATCGGGGGCGCGACGGGGGAGCAGTACTTC.

The chain employs TRBV27 and TRBJ2-3; 12 positions match TRBD2. The V gene end was trimmed by 5 bases and the J gene end by 0 bases; junction bases not matched to a gene: 3. The CDR3 length is 16 residues. Germline CDR1 and CDR2: MNHEY and SMNVEV (reference sequence). The CDR3 loop reads CASSITSGGSTDTQYF. The DNA for the CDR3 is TGTGCCAGCAGTATAACTAGCGGGGGGAGCACAGATACGCAGTATTTT.

This clone was seen more than once but under ten times. CDR3 sequence: CASSMGGHTGELFF. The CDR3 bases are TGTGCCAGTAGTATGGGAGGGCACACCGGGGAGCTGTTTTTT. V is TRBV19 and J is TRBJ2-2; 7 nucleotides align to TRBD2. The CDR3 is made up of 14 amino acids. From germline, CDR1 is LNHDA and CDR2 SQIVND (reference sequence). Trimming removed 3 bases from V and 3 bases from J; junction bases left unmatched: 1.

This chain joins TRBV30 and TRBJ2-7; the match to TRBD2 covers 7 bases. The CDR3 loop spans 15 amino acids. With V trimmed by 3 bases and J by 2 bases, 10 bases remained unmatched. Germline CDR1 is GTSNPN and CDR2 is SVGIG (reference sequence). CDR3 residues: CAWSAPPGLTYEQYF. Here the CDR3 DNA reads TGTGCCTGGAGCGCCCCACCGGGACTAACCTACGAGCAGTACTTC.